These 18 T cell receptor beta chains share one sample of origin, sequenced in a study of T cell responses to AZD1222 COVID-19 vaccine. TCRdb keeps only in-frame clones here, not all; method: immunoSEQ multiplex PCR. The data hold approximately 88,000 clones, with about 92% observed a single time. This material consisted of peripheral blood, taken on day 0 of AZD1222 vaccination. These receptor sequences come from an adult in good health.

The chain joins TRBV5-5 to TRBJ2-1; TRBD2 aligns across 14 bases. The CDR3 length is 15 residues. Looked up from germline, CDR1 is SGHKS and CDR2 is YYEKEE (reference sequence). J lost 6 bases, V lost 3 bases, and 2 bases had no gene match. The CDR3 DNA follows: TGTGCCAGCAGCTACGGACTAGCGGGAGGCAATGAGCAGTTCTTC. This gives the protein CASSYGLAGGNEQFF.

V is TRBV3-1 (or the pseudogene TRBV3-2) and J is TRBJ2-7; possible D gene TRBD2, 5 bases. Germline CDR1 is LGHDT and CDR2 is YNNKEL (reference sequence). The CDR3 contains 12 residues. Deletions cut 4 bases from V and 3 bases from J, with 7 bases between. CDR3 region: CASSLRGYEQYF. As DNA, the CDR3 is TGTGCCAGCAGCCTTCGGGGCTACGAGCAGTACTTC.

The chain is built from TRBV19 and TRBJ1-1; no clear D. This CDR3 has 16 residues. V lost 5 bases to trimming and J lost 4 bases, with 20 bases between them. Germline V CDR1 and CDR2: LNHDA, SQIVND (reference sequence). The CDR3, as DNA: TGTGCCAGTAGTCTCCGGCTCTCCGGGCCCGGCACTGAAGCTTTCTTT. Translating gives CASSLRLSGPGTEAFF.

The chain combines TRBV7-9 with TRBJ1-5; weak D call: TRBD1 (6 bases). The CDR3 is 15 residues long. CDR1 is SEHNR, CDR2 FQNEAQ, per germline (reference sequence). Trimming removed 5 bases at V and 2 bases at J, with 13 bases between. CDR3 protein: CASSLRGDGNQPQHF. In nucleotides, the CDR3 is TGTGCCAGCAGCCTAAGGGGGGACGGCAATCAGCCCCAGCATTTT. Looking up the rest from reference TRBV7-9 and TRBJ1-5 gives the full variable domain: DTGVSQNPRHKITKRGQNVTFRCDPISEHNRLYWYRQTLGQGPEFLTYFQNEAQLEKSRLLSDRFSAERPKGSFSTLEIQRTEQGDSAMYLCASSLRGDGNQPQHFGDGTRLSIL.

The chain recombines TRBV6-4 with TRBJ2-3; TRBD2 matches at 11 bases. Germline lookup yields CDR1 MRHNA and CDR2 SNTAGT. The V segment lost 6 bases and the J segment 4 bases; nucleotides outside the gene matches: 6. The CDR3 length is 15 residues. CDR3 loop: CASSQLAGVPDTQYF. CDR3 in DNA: TGTGCCAGCAGCCAACTAGCGGGAGTGCCAGATACGCAGTATTTT.

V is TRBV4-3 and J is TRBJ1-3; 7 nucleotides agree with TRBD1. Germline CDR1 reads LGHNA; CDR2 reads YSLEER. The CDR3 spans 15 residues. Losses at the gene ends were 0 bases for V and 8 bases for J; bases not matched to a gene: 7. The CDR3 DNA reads TGCGCCAGCAGCCAAGATAGTCGGCAGGGGGACACCATATATTTT. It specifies CASSQDSRQGDTIYF.

The CDR3 spells CASSPKGQRAFF. CDR3 nucleotides: TGTGCCAGCTCACCGAAGGGGCAAAGAGCTTTCTTT. The genes are TRBV18 and TRBJ1-1; D perhaps matches TRBD1 (5 bases). Per the germline V gene, CDR1 is KGHSH and CDR2 is LQKENI. V was shortened by 3 bases and J by 10 bases, with 12 bases between the two germline ends. The CDR3 contains 12 residues.

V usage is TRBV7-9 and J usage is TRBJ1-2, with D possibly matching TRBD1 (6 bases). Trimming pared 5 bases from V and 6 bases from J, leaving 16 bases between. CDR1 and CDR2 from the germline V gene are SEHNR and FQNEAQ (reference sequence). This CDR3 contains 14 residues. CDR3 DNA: TGTGCCAGCAGCCATGACAGGAGGGGAGATGGCTACACCTTC. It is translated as CASSHDRRGDGYTF.

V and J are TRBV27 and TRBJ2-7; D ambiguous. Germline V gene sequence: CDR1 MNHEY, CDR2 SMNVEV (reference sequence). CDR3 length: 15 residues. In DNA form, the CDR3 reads TGTGCAAGCCAGTATAGGCCTGTCAGCTCCTACGAGCAGTACTTC. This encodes CASQYRPVSSYEQYF.

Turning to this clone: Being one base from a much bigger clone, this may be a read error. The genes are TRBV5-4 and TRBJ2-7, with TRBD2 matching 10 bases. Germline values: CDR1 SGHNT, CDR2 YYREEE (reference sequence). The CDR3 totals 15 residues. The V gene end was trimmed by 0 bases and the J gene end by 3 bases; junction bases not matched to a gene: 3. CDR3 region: CASSLEASGSYEQYF. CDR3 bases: TGTGCCAGCAGCTTGGAGGCTAGCGGGAGCTACGAGCAGTACTTC.

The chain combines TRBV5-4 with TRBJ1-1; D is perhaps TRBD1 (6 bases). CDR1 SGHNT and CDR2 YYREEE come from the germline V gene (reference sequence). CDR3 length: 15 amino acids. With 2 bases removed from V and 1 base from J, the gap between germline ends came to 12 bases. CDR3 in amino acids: CASSFETGWNTEAFF. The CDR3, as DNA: TGTGCCAGCAGCTTTGAGACAGGTTGGAACACTGAAGCTTTCTTT.

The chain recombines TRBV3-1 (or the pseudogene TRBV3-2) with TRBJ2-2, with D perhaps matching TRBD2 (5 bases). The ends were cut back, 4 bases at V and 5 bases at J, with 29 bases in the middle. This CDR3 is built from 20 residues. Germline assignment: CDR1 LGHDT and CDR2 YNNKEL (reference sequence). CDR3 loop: CASSRFIGPYQSGSTGELFF. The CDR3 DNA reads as TGTGCCAGCAGCCGTTTCATCGGGCCTTACCAATCGGGATCTACCGGGGAGCTGTTTTTT.

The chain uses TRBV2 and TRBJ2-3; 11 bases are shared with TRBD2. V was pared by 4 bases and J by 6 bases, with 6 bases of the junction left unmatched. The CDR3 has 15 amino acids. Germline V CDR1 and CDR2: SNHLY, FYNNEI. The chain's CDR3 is CASSGLAGSEDTQYF. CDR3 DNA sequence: TGTGCCAGCAGTGGACTAGCGGGATCCGAGGATACGCAGTATTTT.

The CDR3 sequence: CASSERWGGPDIQYF. The DNA for the CDR3 is TGTGCCAGCAGTGAACGGTGGGGAGGGCCGGACATTCAGTACTTC. The V call is TRBV6-1, the J call TRBJ2-4, with 7 bases matching TRBD2. The CDR3 has 15 amino acids. The junction had 9 bases not matched to a gene; V was cut back by 2 bases and J by 8 bases. CDR1 is MNHNS, CDR2 SASEGT, per germline.

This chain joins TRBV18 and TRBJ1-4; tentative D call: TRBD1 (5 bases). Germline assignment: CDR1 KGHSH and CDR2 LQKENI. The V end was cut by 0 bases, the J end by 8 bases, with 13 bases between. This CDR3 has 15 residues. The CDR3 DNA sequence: TGTGCCAGCTCACCACCGCCGGGACCTAGGGAAAAACTGTTTTTT. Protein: CASSPPPGPREKLFF.

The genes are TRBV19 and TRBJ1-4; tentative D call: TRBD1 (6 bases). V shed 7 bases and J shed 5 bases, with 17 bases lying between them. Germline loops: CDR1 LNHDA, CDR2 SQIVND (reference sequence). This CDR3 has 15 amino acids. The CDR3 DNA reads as TGTGCCAGTAACCGACGGATTAGGGGGAATGAAAAACTGTTTTTT. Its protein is CASNRRIRGNEKLFF.

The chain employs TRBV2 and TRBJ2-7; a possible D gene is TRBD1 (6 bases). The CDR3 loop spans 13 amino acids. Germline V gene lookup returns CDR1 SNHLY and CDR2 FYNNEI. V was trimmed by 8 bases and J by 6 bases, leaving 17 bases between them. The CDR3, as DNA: TGTGCCAGCCGGGCAGGGGCTTCCCTCGAGCAGTACTTC. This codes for CASRAGASLEQYF.

The CDR3 DNA reads TGTGCCAGCAGCGCGAGAGTAGGGGGAGGATCAGATACGCAGTATTTT. It translates to CASSARVGGGSDTQYF. The chain combines TRBV9 with TRBJ2-3; D might be TRBD1 or TRBD2, each matching 6 bases. Germline V CDR1 and CDR2: SGDLS, YYNGEE. V shed 3 bases and J shed 4 bases, with 18 bases lying between them. The CDR3 is 16 residues long. Variable domain in full (rest from reference TRBV9 and TRBJ2-3): DSGVTQTPKHLITATGQRVTLRCSPRSGDLSVYWYQQSLDQGLQFLIQYYNGEERAKGNILERFSAQQFPDLHSELNLSSLELGDSALYFCASSARVGGGSDTQYFGPGTRLTVL.